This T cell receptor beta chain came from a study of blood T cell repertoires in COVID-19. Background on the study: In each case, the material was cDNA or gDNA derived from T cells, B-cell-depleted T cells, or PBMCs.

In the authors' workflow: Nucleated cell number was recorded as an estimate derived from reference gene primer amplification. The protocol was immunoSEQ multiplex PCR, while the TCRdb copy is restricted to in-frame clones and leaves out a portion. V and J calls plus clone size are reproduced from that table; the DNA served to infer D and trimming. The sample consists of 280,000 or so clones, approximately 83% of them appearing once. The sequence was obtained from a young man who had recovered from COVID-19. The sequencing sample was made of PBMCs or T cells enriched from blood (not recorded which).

The CDR3 bases are TGTGCCAGCAGCCCGGGCAGGGGGAGTACCACAGATACGCAGTATTTT. Its protein product is CASSPGRGSTTDTQYF. The chain is built from TRBV9 and TRBJ2-3; 7 bases are shared with TRBD1. The CDR3 sequence is 16 residues long. V lost 4 bases, J lost 2 bases, and 10 bases stayed unmatched. CDR1 SGDLS and CDR2 YYNGEE come from the germline V gene.